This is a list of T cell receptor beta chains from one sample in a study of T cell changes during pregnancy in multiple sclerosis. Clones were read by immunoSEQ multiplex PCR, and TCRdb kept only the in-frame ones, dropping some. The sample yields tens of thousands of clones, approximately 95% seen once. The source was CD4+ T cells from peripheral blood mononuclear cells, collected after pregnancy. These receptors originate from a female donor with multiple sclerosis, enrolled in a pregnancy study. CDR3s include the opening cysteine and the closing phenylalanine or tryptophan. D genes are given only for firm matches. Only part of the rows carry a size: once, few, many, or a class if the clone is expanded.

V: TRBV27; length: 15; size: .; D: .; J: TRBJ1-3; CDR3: CASSLFGGYGATIYF; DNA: TGTGCCAGCAGTTTATTCGGGGGTTACGGGGCCACCATATATTTT
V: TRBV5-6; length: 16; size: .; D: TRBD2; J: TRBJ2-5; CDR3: CASSSAGAGGLETQYF; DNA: TGTGCCAGCTCATCAGCGGGGGCGGGAGGGCTCGAGACCCAGTACTTC
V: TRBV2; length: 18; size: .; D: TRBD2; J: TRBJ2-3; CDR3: CASSVMGLADLGTDTQYF; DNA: TGTGCCAGCAGTGTGATGGGGCTAGCGGATTTAGGGACAGATACGCAGTATTTT
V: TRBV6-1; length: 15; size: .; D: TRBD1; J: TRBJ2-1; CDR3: CASSESGTGFNEQFF; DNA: TGTGCCAGCAGTGAATCCGGGACAGGGTTCAATGAGCAGTTCTTC
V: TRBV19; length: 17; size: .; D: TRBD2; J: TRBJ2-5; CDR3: CASSIRLAGGGLETQYF; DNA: TGTGCCAGTAGTATAAGACTAGCGGGAGGCGGTCTAGAGACCCAGTACTTC
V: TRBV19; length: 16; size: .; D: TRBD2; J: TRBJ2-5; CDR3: CASSRGLAGEGETQYF; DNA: TGTGCCAGTAGTCGGGGACTAGCGGGAGAGGGTGAGACCCAGTACTTC
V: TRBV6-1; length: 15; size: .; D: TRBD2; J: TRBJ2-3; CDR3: CASSLGLAGTDTQYF; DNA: TGTGCCAGCAGTCTGGGACTAGCGGGCACAGATACGCAGTATTTT
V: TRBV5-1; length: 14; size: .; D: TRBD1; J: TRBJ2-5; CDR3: CASSLGQGEETQYF; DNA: TGCGCCAGCAGCTTGGGGCAGGGGGAAGAGACCCAGTACTTC
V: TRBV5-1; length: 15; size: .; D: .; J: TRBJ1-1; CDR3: CASSSNWAANTEAFF; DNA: TGCGCCAGCAGCTCCAATTGGGCTGCAAACACTGAAGCTTTCTTT
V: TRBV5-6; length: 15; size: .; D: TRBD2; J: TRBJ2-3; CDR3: CASSLPSGRWDTQYF; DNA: TGTGCCAGCAGCCTTCCTAGCGGGAGGTGGGATACGCAGTATTTT
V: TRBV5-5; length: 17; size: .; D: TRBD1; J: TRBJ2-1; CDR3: CASSFPTGAIGRSEQFF; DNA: TGTGCCAGCAGCTTCCCTACAGGGGCAATAGGTAGGAGTGAGCAGTTCTTC
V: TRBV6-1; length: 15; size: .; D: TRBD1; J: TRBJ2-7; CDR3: CASSSDRGSSYEQYF; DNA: TGTGCCAGCAGTTCCGACAGGGGGAGCTCCTACGAGCAGTACTTC
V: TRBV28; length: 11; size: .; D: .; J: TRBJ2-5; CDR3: CASSPGETQYF; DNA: TGTGCCAGCAGCCCAGGGGAGACCCAGTACTTC
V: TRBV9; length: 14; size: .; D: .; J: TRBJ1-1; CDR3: CASSVVGGNTEAFF; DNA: TGTGCCAGCAGCGTAGTTGGCGGGAACACTGAAGCTTTCTTT
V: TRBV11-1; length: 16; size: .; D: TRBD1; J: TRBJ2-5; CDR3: CASSWTGDRARETQYF; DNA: TGTGCCAGCAGCTGGACGGGGGACAGGGCCAGGGAGACCCAGTACTTC
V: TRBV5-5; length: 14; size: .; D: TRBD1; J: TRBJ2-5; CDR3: CASSLQGARETQYF; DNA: TGTGCCAGCAGCTTACAGGGGGCGCGGGAGACCCAGTACTTC
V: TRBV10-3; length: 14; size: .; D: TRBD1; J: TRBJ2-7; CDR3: CATGDGTGAYEQYF; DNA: TGTGCCACCGGGGACGGGACAGGAGCCTACGAGCAGTACTTC
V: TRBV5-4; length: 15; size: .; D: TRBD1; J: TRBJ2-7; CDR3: CASSQPGQGYYEQYF; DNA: TGTGCCAGCAGCCAACCGGGACAGGGGTACTACGAGCAGTACTTC
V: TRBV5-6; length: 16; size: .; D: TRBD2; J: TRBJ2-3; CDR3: CASSFMTSGSSRSQYF; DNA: TGTGCCAGCAGCTTCATGACTAGCGGGAGCTCTCGGTCTCAGTATTTT
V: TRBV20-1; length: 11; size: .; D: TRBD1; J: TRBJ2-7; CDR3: CSAGQGYEQYF; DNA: TGCAGTGCGGGACAGGGCTACGAGCAGTACTTC
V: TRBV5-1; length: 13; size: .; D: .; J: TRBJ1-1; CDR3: CASSPWMGAEAFF; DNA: TGCGCCAGCAGCCCCTGGATGGGGGCCGAAGCTTTCTTT
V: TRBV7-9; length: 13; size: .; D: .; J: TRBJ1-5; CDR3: CASSSTGLEPQHF; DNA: TGTGCCAGCAGCTCGACAGGCCTGGAGCCCCAGCATTTT
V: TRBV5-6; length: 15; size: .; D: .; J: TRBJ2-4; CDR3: CASSLEGASRYIQYF; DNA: TGTGCCAGCAGCTTGGAAGGGGCCTCTAGGTACATTCAGTACTTC
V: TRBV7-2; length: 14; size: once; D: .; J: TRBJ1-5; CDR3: CASSSPGGDQPQHF; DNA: TGTGCCAGCAGCTCCCCGGGGGGGGATCAGCCCCAGCATTTT
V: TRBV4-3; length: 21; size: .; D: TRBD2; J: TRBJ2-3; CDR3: CASSQGTSGRNARGVTDTQYF; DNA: TGCGCCAGCAGCCAAGGGACTAGCGGGAGAAACGCGCGCGGGGTCACAGATACGCAGTATTTT
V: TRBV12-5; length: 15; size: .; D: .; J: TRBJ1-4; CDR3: CASGLATGTSEKLFF; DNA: TGTGCTAGTGGTTTGGCCACCGGGACATCTGAAAAACTGTTTTTT
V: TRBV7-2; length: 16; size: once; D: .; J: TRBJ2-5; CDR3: CASSLGVGAGQETQYF; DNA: TGTGCCAGCAGCTTAGGAGTAGGTGCGGGGCAAGAGACCCAGTACTTC
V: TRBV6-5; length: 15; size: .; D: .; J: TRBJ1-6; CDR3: CASSGGPGRNSPLHF; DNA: TGTGCCAGCAGCGGTGGTCCGGGTCGGAATTCACCCCTCCACTTT
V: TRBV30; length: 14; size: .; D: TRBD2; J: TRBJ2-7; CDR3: CAWRGMAGVNEQYF; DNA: TGTGCCTGGAGGGGGATGGCGGGGGTTAACGAGCAGTACTTC
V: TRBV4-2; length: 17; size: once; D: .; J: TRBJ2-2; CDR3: CASSQDDSVPNTGELFF; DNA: TGTGCCAGCAGCCAAGATGATAGCGTCCCGAACACCGGGGAGCTGTTTTTT
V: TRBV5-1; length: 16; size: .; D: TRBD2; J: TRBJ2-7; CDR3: CASSLLAGGPSDEQYF; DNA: TGCGCCAGCAGCCTTTTAGCGGGAGGGCCGTCCGACGAGCAGTACTTC
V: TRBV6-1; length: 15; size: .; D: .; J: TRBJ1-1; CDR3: CASSEQGGMNTEAFF; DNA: TGTGCCAGCAGTGAACAGGGCGGCATGAACACTGAAGCTTTCTTT
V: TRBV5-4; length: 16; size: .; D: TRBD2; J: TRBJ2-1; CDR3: CASSLALAGLYNEQFF; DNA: TGTGCCAGCAGCTTGGCACTAGCGGGGCTCTACAATGAGCAGTTCTTC
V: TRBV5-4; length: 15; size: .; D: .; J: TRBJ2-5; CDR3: CASSLGRRTEETQYF; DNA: TGTGCCAGCAGCTTGGGGAGGCGGACTGAAGAGACCCAGTACTTC
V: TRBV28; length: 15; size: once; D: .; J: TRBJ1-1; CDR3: CASSRFDRMAYGAFF; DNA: TGTGCCAGCAGCCGATTCGACAGGATGGCTTATGGAGCTTTCTTT
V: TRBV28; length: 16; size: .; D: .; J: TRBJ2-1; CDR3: CASGRPRGLSYNEQFF; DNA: TGTGCCAGCGGGAGGCCAAGGGGGCTCTCCTACAATGAGCAGTTCTTC
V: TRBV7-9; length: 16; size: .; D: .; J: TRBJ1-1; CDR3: CASSPLGNRRNTEAFF; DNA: TGTGCCAGCAGCCCCCTCGGGAATCGTAGGAACACTGAAGCTTTCTTT